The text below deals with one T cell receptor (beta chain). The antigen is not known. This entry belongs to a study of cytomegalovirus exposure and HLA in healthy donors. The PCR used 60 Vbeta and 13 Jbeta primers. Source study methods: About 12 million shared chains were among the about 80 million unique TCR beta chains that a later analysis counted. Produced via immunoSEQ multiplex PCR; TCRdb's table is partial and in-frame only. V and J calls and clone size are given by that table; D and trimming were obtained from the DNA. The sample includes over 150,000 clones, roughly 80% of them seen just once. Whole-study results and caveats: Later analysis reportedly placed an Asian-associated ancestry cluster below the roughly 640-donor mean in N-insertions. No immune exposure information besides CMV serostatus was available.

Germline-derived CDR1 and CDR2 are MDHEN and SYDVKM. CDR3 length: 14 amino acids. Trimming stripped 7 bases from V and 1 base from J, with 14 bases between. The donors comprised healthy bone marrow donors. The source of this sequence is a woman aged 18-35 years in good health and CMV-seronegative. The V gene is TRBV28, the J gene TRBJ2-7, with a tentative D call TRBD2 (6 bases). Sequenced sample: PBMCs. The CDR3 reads CASILTGTSYEQYF. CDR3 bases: TGTGCCAGCATCTTGACTGGGACTTCCTACGAGCAGTACTTC.